This T cell receptor (beta chain) emerged from a study of T cell responses to AZD1222 COVID-19 vaccine (dated by TCRdb to the early 2020s). Broadly, across the study: Because spike-specific TCR depth and breadth did not differ between the two schedules, AZD1222 recipients who got a second dose at roughly 4 weeks were pooled with those who got a second dose at roughly 12 weeks. TCR sequencing covered fewer than 250 trial participants: 200 to 220 given two doses of AZD1222 and about 26 given two doses of MenACWY control vaccine. Trial participants were enrolled into age subgroups of 18-55, 56-69 and 70-plus years, which contained around 150, 28 and 57 TCR-sequenced participants, respectively. General findings and caveats noted by the study authors: The whole spike protein was spanned by vaccine-associated CD4 TCRs, and dominant responses were seen in regions 160-218 and 743-854. Conclusions about previously exposed vaccinees are limited, since just 5 or 6 AZD1222 recipients were seropositive for SARS-CoV-2 at baseline. A significant rise in spike-specific TCR breadth and depth was observed after two AZD1222 doses relative to day 0 and relative to MenACWY recipients. Participants were mostly white British and included more females than males, and it was suggested by the authors that clonal diversity may have been underestimated. Because no day 14 peak-response samples were available, the repertoires could be characterized only after the peak T cell response. The 56-69-year group was small, and its depth increase did not reach significance, likely because of low power. Epitopes outside the regions mutated in the B.1.351 and B.1.1.7 variants were reportedly recognized by nearly half of the unique spike-specific TCRs.

What the time point label conveys for this sample: baseline before first vaccination. Vaccinee samples were obtained from the UK trials COV001 and COV002, which included a single-blind randomized controlled phase 2/3 trial of AZD1222 (ChAdOx1 nCoV-19) in healthy adults. Trial participant PBMC samples were collected at day 0 and day 28 after the second dose for TCRbeta chain sequencing. In its sample, this clone was seen once. Which antigen it targets is not known. No base-level quality is on record; no much larger clone is a single base apart. The CDR3 regions of human TCRbeta chains were analyzed by immunosequencing. The study's processing was this. Repertoire TCRs were checked for matches against a reference library of SARS-CoV-2-specific TCRs that had been generated using the MIRA antigen-specificity platform. Breadth meant the fraction of unique TCRs that were SARS-CoV-2-associated, whereas depth meant the fraction of total T cells that were SARS-CoV-2-associated. Using the MIRA data, each spike-specific TCR was mapped to the spike region that the TCR reacts to and placed in a CD4 or CD8 class. Log10-transformed breadth and depth values were compared by one-way ANOVA with Sidak's multiple comparisons tests. Sourced from immuneACCESS, this table was stored by TCRdb with only in-frame sequences that have V and J called. A share of the clones is absent; for the studies checked, an unresolved V gene accounts for under half, and the remainder has no known explanation. The V and J calls and clone size come from that table; D and trimming were worked out from the DNA. The table for this sample lists 130,000 or so clones; about 86% of them were counted only once. The ten largest make up roughly an eighth of the sample.

The CDR1 and CDR2 encoded by the germline V gene are SGHTA and FQGNSA. At the junction V is shortened by 2 bases and J by 0 bases, with 8 bases in between. Spanning cysteine to phenylalanine, the CDR3 consists of 15 amino acids. Of all the DNA, just the CDR3 is kept, 45 bases in frame from base 1. The chain is assembled from TRBV7-2 and TRBJ1-3; there is no confident call for the D gene. The sample consisted of peripheral blood, taken on day 0 of AZD1222 vaccination. The TCR was taken from an adult in good health. The CDR3 reads CASSLSHHSGNTIYF. The sequenced DNA: TGTGCCAGCAGCTTATCGCACCACTCTGGAAACACCATATATTTT.